The 21 T cell receptor beta chains in this list originate from one sample, sequenced in a study of cytomegalovirus exposure and HLA in healthy donors. In the PCR, 60 Vbeta and 13 Jbeta primers were used. Generated by immunoSEQ multiplex PCR, the TCRdb table keeps only in-frame clones and is missing some. The sample shows about 300,000 clones, around 86% of them seen only once. The sequenced sample consisted of PBMCs. The receptors stem from a middle-aged man in good health and CMV-seropositive.

The chain has TRBV6-4 and TRBJ2-7, with 7 positions matching TRBD1. The CDR3 is 14 amino acids. Germline CDR1 MRHNA, CDR2 SNTAGT. The V and J ends lost 2 bases and 3 bases, in that order; junction bases with no gene match: 4. The CDR3 region has the DNA TGTGCCAGCAGTGACACGGCAGGGGGCTACGAGCAGTACTTC. Translation: CASSDTAGGYEQYF.

The chain has TRBV7-2 and TRBJ1-2, with 10 bases that match TRBD1. With 5 bases clipped from V and 3 bases from J, the junction kept 6 bases outside the gene matches. The CDR3 sequence is 15 residues long. Germline loops: CDR1 SGHTA, CDR2 FQGNSA. The DNA for the CDR3 is TGTGCCAGCAGCCGAACCGGGACAGGGGACTATGGCTACACCTTC. This gives the protein CASSRTGTGDYGYTF.

The genes are TRBV6-1 and TRBJ2-3; D is undetermined. The CDR3 is 14 residues long. Germline V gene data show CDR1 as MNHNS and CDR2 as SASEGT. V shed 8 bases and J shed 0 bases, with 12 bases lying between them. CDR3 coding DNA: TGTGCCAGCCTAGGAGCCTCTAGCACAGATACGCAGTATTTT. Its translation: CASLGASSTDTQYF.

The chain employs TRBV11-2 and TRBJ2-5; 7 nucleotides align to TRBD1. CDR3 length equals 14 residues. Germline values: CDR1 SGHAT, CDR2 FQNNGV. J gave up 5 bases and V 5 bases, and 8 bases lay outside the gene matches. CDR3 amino acids: CASSLDRRVETQYF. CDR3 nucleotide sequence: TGTGCCAGCAGCCTGGACAGGAGAGTGGAGACCCAGTACTTC. Together with reference TRBV11-2 and TRBJ2-5, the CDR3 gives the full variable domain: EAGVAQSPRYKIIEKRQSVAFWCNPISGHATLYWYQQILGQGPKLLIQFQNNGVVDDSQLPKDRFSAERLKGVDSTLKIQPAKLEDSAVYLCASSLDRRVETQYFGPGTRLLVL.

This clone appeared a single time. The chain is built from TRBV7-6 and TRBJ2-3; 7 positions agree with TRBD1. V shed 1 base, J shed 2 bases, and the junction held 6 bases outside the gene matches. There are 16 residues in the CDR3. Germline V gives CDR1 SGHVS, CDR2 FNYEAQ. CDR3 protein: CASSLGQGHNTDTQYF. CDR3 nucleotides: TGTGCCAGCAGCTTAGGACAGGGCCATAACACAGATACGCAGTATTTT.

The DNA for the CDR3 is TGTGCCAGTAGTCCCGTGGGGGCCAGAGCAGATACGCAGTATTTT. Amino acid sequence: CASSPVGARADTQYF. The chain recombines TRBV19 with TRBJ2-3; tentative D call: TRBD1 (6 bases). CDR1 and CDR2 (germline): LNHDA, SQIVND (reference sequence). The V end lost 5 bases, the J end lost 4 bases, and 16 bases lay between the germline ends. CDR3 size: 15 residues. The complete variable domain, with remaining parts taken from reference TRBV19 and TRBJ2-3, reads DGGITQSPKYLFRKEGQNVTLSCEQNLNHDAMYWYRQDPGQGLRLIYYSQIVNDFQKGDIAEGYSVSREKKESFPLTVTSAQKNPTAFYLCASSPVGARADTQYFGPGTRLTVL.

V gene TRBV6-5 combines with J gene TRBJ2-6; D call uncertain. In germline, CDR1 is MNHEY, CDR2 SVGAGI. This CDR3 contains 16 residues. Trimming removed 0 bases from V and 0 bases from J, with 6 bases in between. The CDR3 sequence: CASSYSHSSGANVLTF. The CDR3 nucleotides read TGTGCCAGCAGTTACTCTCACAGCTCTGGGGCCAACGTCCTGACTTTC.

Worth noting for this clone: The sample contains more than one DNA sequence encoding this CDR3. The chain uses TRBV19 and TRBJ2-7; TRBD2 is a possible D gene (5 bases). Per the germline V gene, CDR1 is LNHDA and CDR2 is SQIVND (reference sequence). Trimming removed 5 bases at V and 1 base at J, with 9 bases between. This CDR3 has 13 amino acids. The CDR3 DNA follows: TGTGCCAGTAGTGCCGGACTTTCCTACGAGCAGTACTTC. Translated, it gives CASSAGLSYEQYF.

The chain uses TRBV7-6 and TRBJ2-3; the D gene is possibly TRBD2 (6 bases). Per germline, CDR1 SGHVS and CDR2 FNYEAQ. V lost 6 bases, J lost 2 bases, and 24 bases lay in between. The CDR3 runs to 18 residues. The CDR3 sequence: CASSMSVTTGLNTDTQYF. DNA for the CDR3: TGTGCCAGCAGTATGTCCGTGACGACGGGACTCAACACAGATACGCAGTATTTT.

This chain joins TRBV4-3 and TRBJ2-7; 14 bases match TRBD2. This CDR3 comprises 17 residues. With 0 bases clipped from V and 7 bases from J, the junction kept 8 bases outside the gene matches. Looked up from germline, CDR1 is LGHNA and CDR2 is YSLEER. CDR3 residues: CASSQEIRGLAGVEQYF. CDR3 nucleotide sequence: TGCGCCAGCAGCCAAGAAATTAGGGGACTAGCGGGAGTTGAGCAGTACTTC.

V usage is TRBV28 and J usage is TRBJ1-5; tentative D call: TRBD1 (5 bases). This CDR3 is 14 amino acids long. V lost 3 bases, J lost 6 bases, and 12 bases lay in between. Looked up from germline, CDR1 is MDHEN and CDR2 is SYDVKM. CDR3 amino acids: CASSLGGSRQPQHF. Written as DNA, the CDR3 is TGTGCCAGCAGTTTGGGGGGTAGCCGTCAGCCCCAGCATTTT.

The genes are TRBV13 and TRBJ2-4, with D tentatively TRBD1 (5 bases). This CDR3 comprises 14 residues. Trimming left V 5 bases short and J 1 base short, with 9 bases between. The germline V gene has CDR1 PRHDT and CDR2 FYEKMQ (reference sequence). CDR3 residues: CASSVRGAKNIQYF. The CDR3 coding sequence is TGTGCCAGCAGCGTTAGGGGTGCCAAAAACATTCAGTACTTC.

The chain recombines TRBV5-6 with TRBJ2-7; 9 nucleotides align to TRBD1. After removal of 0 bases from V and 3 bases from J, the junction contained 7 bases not matched to a gene. Germline CDR1 SGHDT, CDR2 YYEEEE. The CDR3 extends over 16 amino acids. CDR3 DNA: TGTGCCAGCAGCTTGGGACAGGGGGAGATCCTCTACGAGCAGTACTTC. It codes for CASSLGQGEILYEQYF. Based on the CDR3 plus reference TRBV5-6 and TRBJ2-7, the full variable domain is DAGVTQSPTHLIKTRGQQVTLRCSPKSGHDTVSWYQQALGQGPQFIFQYYEEEERQRGNFPDRFSGHQFPNYSSELNVNALLLGDSALYLCASSLGQGEILYEQYFGPGTRLTVT.

The chain links TRBV19 to TRBJ2-7; no firm D call. The CDR3 has 14 residues. CDR1 is LNHDA, CDR2 SQIVND, per germline (reference sequence). V lost 0 bases and J 1 base, leaving 7 bases between the germline ends. The CDR3 nucleotides are TGTGCCAGTAGTATAGAAGCTTATTCCTACGAGCAGTACTTC. It is translated as CASSIEAYSYEQYF.

This sequence joins TRBV19 and TRBJ2-1; no reliable D call. The CDR3 has 14 residues. The V end was cut by 5 bases, the J end by 0 bases, with 8 bases between. The germline CDR1 and CDR2 sequences are LNHDA and SQIVND (reference sequence). CDR3 residues: CASSESGSYNEQFF. Written as DNA, the CDR3 is TGTGCCAGTAGTGAATCGGGCTCCTACAATGAGCAGTTCTTC. Complete variable domain (other parts from reference TRBV19 and TRBJ2-1): DGGITQSPKYLFRKEGQNVTLSCEQNLNHDAMYWYRQDPGQGLRLIYYSQIVNDFQKGDIAEGYSVSREKKESFPLTVTSAQKNPTAFYLCASSESGSYNEQFFGPGTRLTVL.

The genes are TRBV30 and TRBJ2-7; D perhaps matches TRBD2 (6 bases). Trimming stripped 4 bases from V and 3 bases from J, with 13 bases between. Germline lookup yields CDR1 GTSNPN and CDR2 SVGIG (reference sequence). The CDR3 runs to 13 residues. In DNA, the CDR3 is TGTGCCTGGAATCGGTGGGGGGACTACGAGCAGTACTTC. This gives the protein CAWNRWGDYEQYF. The full variable domain, completed using reference TRBV30 and TRBJ2-7, is SQTIHQWPATLVQPVGSPLSLECTVEGTSNPNLYWYRQAAGRGLQLLFYSVGIGQISSEVPQNLSASRPQDRQFILSSKKLLLSDSGFYLCAWNRWGDYEQYFGPGTRLTVT.

The J gene is TRBJ2-2, the V gene TRBV4-2; 7 bases are a match to TRBD2. This CDR3 is 16 amino acids long. V lost 0 bases, J lost 7 bases, and 8 bases stayed unmatched. The germline V gene has CDR1 LGHNA and CDR2 YNFKEQ. CDR3 coding DNA: TGTGCCAGCAGCCAAGAGGGGGGAGGGGTTCTCGGGGAGCTGTTTTTT. This sequence encodes CASSQEGGGVLGELFF.

In this sample, this clone turned up a few times. The chain combines TRBV6-5 with TRBJ1-1; D gene uncertain. The CDR3 contains 13 residues. CDR1 MNHEY and CDR2 SVGAGI come from the germline V gene. Trimming took 6 bases from V and 6 from J, leaving 14 bases between them. For the CDR3, the DNA is TGTGCCAGCAGAGGACTCGGCAGCGCTGAAGCTTTCTTT. This gives the protein CASRGLGSAEAFF.

The count of this clone is one. The V and J genes are TRBV5-4 and TRBJ2-7; 10 bases are a match to TRBD2. The CDR3 consists of 14 residues. The germline V gene has CDR1 SGHNT and CDR2 YYREEE (reference sequence). Losses at the gene ends were 2 bases for V and 3 bases for J; bases not matched to a gene: 2. CDR3 sequence: CASSLAGGGYEQYF. Written as DNA, the CDR3 is TGTGCCAGCAGCTTAGCGGGGGGGGGCTACGAGCAGTACTTC.

The rearrangement uses TRBV5-6 and TRBJ1-4, with 11 bases lining up with TRBD1. The CDR3 is 16 residues long. Per germline, CDR1 SGHDT and CDR2 YYEEEE. J was trimmed by 8 bases and V by 4 bases; bases with no gene match: 10. The CDR3, as DNA: TGTGCCAGCAGCCCGGCGGACAGGGGGCGAAGGGAAAAACTGTTTTTT. This translates into CASSPADRGRREKLFF.

V and J are TRBV25-1 and TRBJ2-5; TRBD1 might be the D (6 bases). This CDR3 spans 13 amino acids. Per the germline V gene, CDR1 is MGHDK and CDR2 is SYGVNS. V dropped 6 bases and J dropped 5 bases, with 13 bases sitting between them. The CDR3 protein is CASSWTEGETQYF. DNA for the CDR3: TGTGCCAGCAGCTGGACAGAGGGGGAGACCCAGTACTTC. Using reference TRBV25-1 and TRBJ2-5 for the parts outside the CDR3, the full variable domain is EADIYQTPRYLVIGTGKKITLECSQTMGHDKMYWYQQDPGMELHLIHYSYGVNSTEKGDLSSESTVSRIRTEHFPLTLESARPSHTSQYLCASSWTEGETQYFGPGTRLLVL.